Sequencing of this T cell receptor (beta chain) was carried out in a study of cytomegalovirus exposure and HLA in healthy donors. About the study: T cells numbering around 180 million yielded some 100 million unique TCR beta sequences in an earlier analysis.

Notes on this clone: Its antigen is undetermined. Other DNA sequences in the sample encode the same CDR3.

The study, taken as a whole, reports: Later work found most CMV-associated TCR beta chains apparently HLA-restricted. HLA alleles showed associations with some 17,000 TCR beta sequences in a later analysis, at a 0.05 false discovery rate. The authors listed 164 TCR beta chains as cytomegalovirus-associated.

This PCR relied on a set of 60 Vbeta primers and 13 Jbeta primers. Assay: immunoSEQ multiplex PCR; the TCRdb copy retains only in-frame clones and omits some. Among 150,000 to 180,000 clones, roughly 77% were seen once, and the ten largest hold over 6%. The V and J ends lost 2 bases and 6 bases respectively, with 7 bases between them. Germline-derived CDR1 and CDR2 are GTSNPN and SVGIG (reference sequence). This CDR3 is 11 amino acids long. The clonotype was recovered from a man under 40 in good health and CMV-seropositive. This sequence joins TRBV30 and TRBJ1-1, with D uncertain. The sequencing sample was made of PBMCs. CDR3 DNA: TGTGCCTGGAGTTTTAGTCCTGAAGCTTTCTTT. Translating gives CAWSFSPEAFF.